Below, 5 T cell receptor beta chains from the same sample are listed, as sequenced in a study of T cells expressing NK-cell markers. TCRdb reprocessed the 5' RACE reads, with one entry per CDR3 protein and no DNA. This sample's clone table lists some 600,000 distinct CDR3 sequences. Input material: blood T cells: a sorted CD56 or NKG2C T cell subset, CD4+ or CD8+ T cells, or bulk PBMC T cells (not recorded which). The receptors were gathered from a man aged 18 to 29 in good health.

The J gene is TRBJ1-5, the V gene TRBV20-1; TCRdb names TRBD1, which stays unverified in the absence of DNA. The CDR3 sequence is 13 residues long. Germline values: CDR1 DFQATT, CDR2 SNEGSKA (reference sequence). CDR3 amino acids: CSASSGETQPQHF.

The chain employs TRBV4-3 and TRBJ2-7; TCRdb returns TRBD1, unconfirmable since there is no DNA. The CDR3 covers 15 residues. Germline V gene data show CDR1 as LGHNA and CDR2 as YSLEER. CDR3: CASSQDRFRGGEQYF.

This chain uses TRBV6-5 with TRBJ1-1. CDR3 length equals 15 residues. Per the germline V gene, CDR1 is MNHEY and CDR2 is SVGAGI. The CDR3 loop reads CASSYYKVANTEAFF.

The chain combines TRBV20-1 with TRBJ1-2; the D call of TRBD1 rests on TCRdb alone, since no DNA is present to check it. CDR3 size: 14 residues. The germline V gene has CDR1 DFQATT and CDR2 SNEGSKA (reference sequence). The CDR3 reads CSAISRGGPYGYTF.

This chain joins TRBV18 and TRBJ2-1; the D call from TCRdb, TRBD2, cannot be confirmed without DNA. The V gene's germline CDR1 is KGHSH and CDR2 LQKENI. CDR3 length equals 15 residues. CDR3 residues: CASSHLAGEDNEQFF.